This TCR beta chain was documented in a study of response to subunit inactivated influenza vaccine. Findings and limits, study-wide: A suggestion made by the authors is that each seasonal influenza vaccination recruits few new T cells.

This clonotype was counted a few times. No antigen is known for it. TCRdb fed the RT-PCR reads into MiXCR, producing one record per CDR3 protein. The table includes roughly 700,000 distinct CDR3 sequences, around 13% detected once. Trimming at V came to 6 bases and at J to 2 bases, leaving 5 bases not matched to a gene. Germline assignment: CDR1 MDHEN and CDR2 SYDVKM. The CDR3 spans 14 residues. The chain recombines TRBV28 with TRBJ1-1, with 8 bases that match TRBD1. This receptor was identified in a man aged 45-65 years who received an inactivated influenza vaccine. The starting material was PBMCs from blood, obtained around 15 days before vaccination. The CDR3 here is CASRDQGANTEAFF. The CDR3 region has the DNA TGTGCCAGCAGAGACCAGGGGGCAAACACTGAAGCTTTCTTT.